Below are 3 T cell receptor beta chains sequenced from a single sample in a study of blood T cell repertoires in COVID-19. Some clones are missing from TCRdb's copy, which holds only in-frame ones; the method was immunoSEQ multiplex PCR. The sample includes around 160,000 clones, 65% to 85% seen only once; the top ten take around 13%. Sequencing was carried out using peripheral blood. The receptors shown here come from a woman older than 75 with acute or convalescent COVID-19.

J is TRBJ1-2 and V is TRBV3-1 (or the pseudogene TRBV3-2); 7 nucleotides line up with TRBD1. Germline values: CDR1 LGHDT, CDR2 YNNKEL (reference sequence). Losses at the gene ends were 1 base for V and 8 bases for J; bases not matched to a gene: 7. The CDR3 extends over 14 amino acids. The CDR3 DNA reads as TGTGCCAGCAGCCAAGCCACAGGGGAAAGGGGCTACACCTTC. This gives the protein CASSQATGERGYTF.

With respect to this clone: Relative to the germline gene, one junction end is altered; a read error may explain this. The chain recombines TRBV2 with TRBJ2-2; perhaps TRBD1 as D (6 bases). Germline CDR1 and CDR2: SNHLY and FYNNEI. This CDR3 is built from 14 residues. The CDR3 loop is CASREDRRLGELFF. The CDR3 DNA is TGTGCCAGCAGGGAAGACAGGCGATTAGGGGAGCTGTTTTTT.

The chain joins TRBV11-1 to TRBJ2-4, with a weak D call TRBD2 (5 bases). The V end lost 4 bases, the J end lost 2 bases, and 12 bases lay between the germline ends. The germline gives CDR1 SGHAT, CDR2 FQDESV (reference sequence). The CDR3 totals 15 residues. This CDR3 reads CASSSSWVTKNIQYF. CDR3 nucleotides: TGTGCCAGCAGCTCTAGCTGGGTGACCAAAAACATTCAGTACTTC.